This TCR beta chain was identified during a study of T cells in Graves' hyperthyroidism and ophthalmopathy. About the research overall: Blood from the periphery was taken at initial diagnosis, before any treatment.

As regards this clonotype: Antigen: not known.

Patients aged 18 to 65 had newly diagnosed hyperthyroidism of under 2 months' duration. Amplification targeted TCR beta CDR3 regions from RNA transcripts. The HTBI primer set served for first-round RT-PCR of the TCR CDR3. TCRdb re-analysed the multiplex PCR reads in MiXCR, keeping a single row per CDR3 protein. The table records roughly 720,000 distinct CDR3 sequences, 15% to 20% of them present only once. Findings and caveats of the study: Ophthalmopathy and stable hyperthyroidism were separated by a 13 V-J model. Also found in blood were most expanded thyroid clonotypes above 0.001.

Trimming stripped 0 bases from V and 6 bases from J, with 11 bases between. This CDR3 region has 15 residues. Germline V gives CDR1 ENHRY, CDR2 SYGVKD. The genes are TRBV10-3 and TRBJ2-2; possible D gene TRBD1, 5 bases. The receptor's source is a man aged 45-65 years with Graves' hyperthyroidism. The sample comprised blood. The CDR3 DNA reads TGTGCCATCAGTGAGTCGATGTTGGGGCCCGGGGAGCTGTTTTTT. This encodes CAISESMLGPGELFF.